The table lists the clone carrying this T cell receptor beta chain with a few counts. Its antigen remains unknown. CDR1 and CDR2 (germline): SGHTA, FQGTGA. Between the trimmed V and J ends, which lost 3 bases and 5 bases, there was a span of 16 bases. The CDR3 runs 15 residues. These data originate in a study of T cells after yellow fever vaccination. As TCR cDNA was made by 5'RACE template switching, a universal primer site and UMIs were added. A single record per CDR3 protein comes from TCRdb applying MiXCR to the 5' RACE reads. The sample includes over 300,000 distinct CDR3 sequences, around 3.6% of them seen just once. Overall study findings and caveats: The secondary response showed a weaker magnitude and a faster peak, day 5 versus 15. Clonotype sharing between CD4 and CD8 compartments was small. Post-booster reappearance was seen for most primary-vaccination clones (96% CD4, around 91% CD8).

V is TRBV7-3 and J is TRBJ2-5, with a tentative D call TRBD2 (6 bases). Source: PBMCs, taken on the day of the yellow fever booster vaccination. The source is a man aged 18-30 years who received the YFV17D yellow fever vaccine. The CDR3 DNA is TGTGCCAGCAGCTTCCACGGGGGAGACATGGAGACCCAGTACTTC. Its protein is CASSFHGGDMETQYF. The full variable domain, completed using reference TRBV7-3 and TRBJ2-5, is GAGVSQTPSNKVTEKGKYVELRCDPISGHTALYWYRQSLGQGPEFLIYFQGTGAADDSGLPNDRFFAVRPEGSVSTLKIQRTERGDSAVYLCASSFHGGDMETQYFGPGTRLLVL.